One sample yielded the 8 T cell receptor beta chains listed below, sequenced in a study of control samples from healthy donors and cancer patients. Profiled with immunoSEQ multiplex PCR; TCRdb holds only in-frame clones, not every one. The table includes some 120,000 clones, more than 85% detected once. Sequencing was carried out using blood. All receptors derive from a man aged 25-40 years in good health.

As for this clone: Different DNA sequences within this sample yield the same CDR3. CDR3 nucleotide sequence: TGCAGTGCTCGTGGGGGCTACGAGCAGTACTTC. Translating it yields CSARGGYEQYF. V and J are TRBV20-1 and TRBJ2-7; D may match TRBD1 or TRBD2 (5 bases each). Trimming left V 5 bases short and J 3 bases short, with 8 bases between. The CDR3 spans 11 residues. Germline loops: CDR1 DFQATT, CDR2 SNEGSKA (reference sequence).

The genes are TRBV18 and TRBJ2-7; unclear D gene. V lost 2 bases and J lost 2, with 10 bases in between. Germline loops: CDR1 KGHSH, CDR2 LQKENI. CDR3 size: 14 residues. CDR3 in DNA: TGTGCCAGCTCACCAGGTGCCAGGCCCTACGAGCAGTACGTC. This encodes CASSPGARPYEQYV.

CDR3 in DNA: TGTGCCAGCAGCTTAGTCTCTAGCGGGGGCAGTAAGGATACGCAGTATTTT. This encodes CASSLVSSGGSKDTQYF. The V call is TRBV11-2, the J call TRBJ2-3, with 10 bases fitting TRBD2. With V trimmed by 1 base and J by 6 bases, 10 bases remained unmatched. Germline assignment: CDR1 SGHAT and CDR2 FQNNGV. The CDR3 has 17 amino acids.

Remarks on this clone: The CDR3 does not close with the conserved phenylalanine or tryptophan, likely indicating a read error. Here the CDR3 DNA reads TGTGCCAGCAGTAAGGGGGGGAGGAATTCACCCCTCCACTCT. Its protein is CASSKGGRNSPLHS. The chain combines TRBV6-6 with TRBJ1-6; a possible D gene is TRBD1 (6 bases). The CDR3 extends over 14 amino acids. CDR1 and CDR2 from the germline V gene are MNHNY and SVGAGI (reference sequence). The germline V and J ends were trimmed by 5 bases and 7 bases, with 12 bases remaining between them.

The CDR3 DNA reads as TGTGCTAGTGGTTACGGCGACGAGCAGTACGTC. This translates into CASGYGDEQYV. The chain uses TRBV12-5 and TRBJ2-7; no definite D call. Between the trimmed V and J ends, which lost 4 bases and 5 bases, there was a span of 6 bases. The CDR3 has 11 residues. The germline V gene has CDR1 LGHNT and CDR2 FRNRAP.

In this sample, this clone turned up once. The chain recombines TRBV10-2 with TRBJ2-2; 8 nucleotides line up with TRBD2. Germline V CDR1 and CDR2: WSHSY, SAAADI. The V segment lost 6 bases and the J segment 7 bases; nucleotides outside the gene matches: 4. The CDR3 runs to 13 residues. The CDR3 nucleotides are TGCGCCAGCAGCGGGGGGGCCGGCGGGGAGCTGTTTTTT. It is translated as CASSGGAGGELFF.

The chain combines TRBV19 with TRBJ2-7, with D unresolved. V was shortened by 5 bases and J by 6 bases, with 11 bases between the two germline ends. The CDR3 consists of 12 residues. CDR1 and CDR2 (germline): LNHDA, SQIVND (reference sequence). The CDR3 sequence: CASSFRVGEQYF. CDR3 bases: TGTGCCAGTAGTTTTAGGGTCGGCGAGCAGTACTTC.

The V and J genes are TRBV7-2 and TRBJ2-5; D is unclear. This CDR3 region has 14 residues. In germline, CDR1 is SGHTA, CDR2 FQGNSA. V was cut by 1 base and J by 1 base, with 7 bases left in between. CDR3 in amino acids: CASSLGSGQETQYF. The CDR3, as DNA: TGTGCCAGCAGCTTAGGTTCGGGCCAAGAGACCCAGTACTTC.